A single sample gave rise to the 2 T cell receptor beta chains below, sequenced in a study of PD-L1 blockade in urothelial cancer. Here immunoSEQ multiplex PCR was the method, and the copy in TCRdb shows in-frame clones only, minus some. The data show 17,000 or so clones, 75% to 90% seen once. Sample: PBMCs, taken around atezolizumab (anti-PD-L1) treatment. The receptors were gathered from a man aged 45 to 65 with urothelial cancer.

The V call is TRBV11-2, the J call TRBJ2-6; no reliable D call. CDR1 is SGHAT and CDR2 is FQNNGV in the germline V gene. This CDR3 has 16 amino acids. V dropped 2 bases and J dropped 0 bases, with 8 bases sitting between them. The CDR3 bases are TGTGCCAGCAGCTTATTCGTGTCCTCTGGGGCCAACGTCCTGACTTTC. Translating gives CASSLFVSSGANVLTF.

In this sample, this clone turned up once. The chain joins TRBV5-1 to TRBJ2-3, with D possibly TRBD2 on 6 matching bases. Trimming pared 5 bases from V and 0 bases from J, leaving 13 bases between. CDR3 size: 15 residues. Germline V lookup: CDR1 SGHRS, CDR2 YFSETQ. The CDR3 is CASRLSGGSTDTQYF. The CDR3, as DNA: TGCGCCAGCAGGTTATCCGGGGGAAGCACAGATACGCAGTATTTT.